The clone carrying this TCR beta chain is a singleton in its sample. Researchers ran immunoSEQ v3.0 at survey level. The repertoire was sequenced with immunoSEQ multiplex PCR; TCRdb's copy has only in-frame clones and lacks some. The sample includes around 39,000 clones, over 80% of them seen just once. The data belong to a study of long-term antiretroviral therapy in people with HIV. Germline V lookup: CDR1 SEHNR, CDR2 FQNEAQ (reference sequence). CDR3 length: 14 amino acids. V lost 5 bases, J lost 7 bases, and 17 bases lay in between. Every donor contributed at least one pre-ART and at least two post-ART PBMC samples.

The chain is built from TRBV7-9 and TRBJ2-5; perhaps TRBD2 as D (6 bases). The material sequenced was unsorted PBMCs, taken 1 year after starting antiretroviral therapy. This TCR derives from a man younger than 35 with HIV. CDR3 DNA sequence: TGTGCCAGCAGCCCCCGAGGGACGGAGGGGACCCAGTACTTC. Encoded protein: CASSPRGTEGTQYF.